This is a list of T cell receptor beta chains from one sample in a study of T cells after yellow fever vaccination. TCRdb used MiXCR to reprocess the 5' RACE reads, holding one entry per CDR3 protein. The sample includes some 350,000 distinct CDR3 sequences, around 3.9% of them seen just once. Here the sequenced sample was PBMCs, taken 5 days after the yellow fever booster vaccination. Receptor source: a man between 18 and 35 years old who received the YFV17D yellow fever vaccine. CDR3s include the opening cysteine and the closing phenylalanine or tryptophan. A D gene is named only where the DNA matches it firmly. A row's size may be missing; if present it is once, few, many or a size class.

D	V	J	size	CDR3	DNA
-	TRBV10-3	TRBJ1-1	few	CASIDDTEAFF	TGTGCCTCCATAGACGACACTGAAGCTTTCTTT
TRBD1	TRBV29-1	TRBJ1-2	few	CSVEDRDSYGYTF	TGCAGCGTTGAAGATAGGGACAGCTATGGCTACACCTTC
TRBD1	TRBV7-2	TRBJ1-3	few	CASRDREFGTIYF	TGTGCCAGCCGGGACAGGGAATTTGGAACCATATATTTT
-	TRBV7-9	TRBJ1-6	-	CASTSRQGNSPLHF	TGTGCCAGCACCAGTCGGCAGGGAAATTCACCCCTCCACTTT
-	TRBV7-9	TRBJ1-3	many	CASSLQRFGGDTIYF	TGTGCCAGCAGCTTACAGCGGTTCGGAGGGGACACCATATATTTT
-	TRBV6-6	TRBJ1-1	-	CASSYSATGNTEAFF	TGTGCCAGCAGTTACAGCGCTACCGGGAACACTGAAGCTTTCTTT
-	TRBV12-3/TRBV12-4	TRBJ2-3	many	CASSFWGRGEDTQYF	TGTGCCAGCAGTTTTTGGGGCAGGGGGGAAGATACGCAGTATTTT
-	TRBV19	TRBJ1-2	-	CASSMENGLYGYTF	TGTGCCAGTAGTATGGAGAACGGCCTCTATGGCTACACCTTC
-	TRBV12-3/TRBV12-4	TRBJ1-1	many	CASSRGTEAFF	TGTGCCAGCTCACGGGGGACTGAAGCTTTCTTT
TRBD2	TRBV15	TRBJ2-1	-	CATSIPGGTSGGTYNEQFF	TGTGCCACCAGCATCCCAGGGGGGACTAGCGGGGGGACGTACAATGAGCAGTTCTTC
TRBD1	TRBV20-1	TRBJ1-2	-	CSAREGAIGGYTF	TGCAGTGCTAGGGAGGGGGCGATTGGTGGCTACACCTTC
-	TRBV5-1	TRBJ2-5	few	CASSRFEGETQYF	TGCGCCAGCTCCCGTTTCGAGGGAGAGACCCAGTACTTC
-	TRBV13	TRBJ1-1	-	CASSLESARRNTEAFF	TGTGCCAGCAGCTTAGAATCGGCCAGGCGGAACACTGAAGCTTTCTTT
TRBD1	TRBV20-1	TRBJ1-2	-	CSASSGTGNYGYTF	TGCAGTGCTAGTAGCGGGACAGGAAACTATGGCTACACCTTC
-	TRBV7-6	TRBJ1-4	few	CASSPKGGWGEKLFF	TGTGCCAGCAGCCCTAAGGGAGGGTGGGGAGAAAAACTGTTTTTT
TRBD2	TRBV7-8	TRBJ2-4	few	CASSQDGLALDVWDIQYF	TGTGCCAGCAGCCAAGATGGACTAGCGCTCGACGTATGGGACATTCAGTACTTC
TRBD2	TRBV10-3	TRBJ2-2	many	CAIKASGVGELFF	TGTGCCATCAAGGCCAGCGGGGTAGGGGAGCTGTTTTTT
-	TRBV28	TRBJ2-7	few	CASGTSETYEQYF	TGTGCCAGCGGGACATCAGAGACCTACGAGCAGTACTTC
-	TRBV12-3/TRBV12-4	TRBJ2-7	many	CASSRSGRQIYEQYF	TGTGCCAGCAGTCGCTCCGGCCGTCAAATCTACGAGCAGTACTTC
TRBD2	TRBV10-3	TRBJ2-3	many	CAIKTSGGTDTQYF	TGTGCCATCAAGACTAGCGGGGGCACAGATACGCAGTATTTT
-	TRBV28	TRBJ2-4	many	CASTRRSKVEAKNIQYF	TGTGCCAGCACCAGGCGCTCCAAGGTAGAGGCCAAAAACATTCAGTACTTC
TRBD2	TRBV4-3	TRBJ2-3	many	CASSLLTSGGVVDTQYF	TGCGCCAGCAGCCTTTTGACTAGCGGGGGGGTAGTAGATACGCAGTATTTT
-	TRBV5-1	TRBJ2-4	many	CASSSAGQTLSKNIQYF	TGCGCCAGCAGCTCGGCAGGACAGACACTTTCCAAAAACATTCAGTACTTC
TRBD1	TRBV5-6	TRBJ2-3	few	CASSQSRGRTQYF	TGTGCCAGCAGCCAAAGCAGGGGGCGTACGCAGTATTTT
-	TRBV6-2/TRBV6-3	TRBJ1-2	-	CASSYRGLENYGYTF	TGTGCCAGCAGTTACCGGGGGCTGGAGAACTATGGCTACACCTTC
-	TRBV6-6	TRBJ2-3	-	CASSYERISTDTQYF	TGTGCCAGCAGTTACGAACGGATTAGCACAGATACGCAGTATTTT
TRBD2	TRBV5-1	TRBJ2-1	-	CASSFYSSGGGEQFF	TGCGCCAGCAGCTTTTATAGTAGCGGGGGGGGTGAGCAGTTCTTC
TRBD1	TRBV20-1	TRBJ2-7	few	CSARWGQGYEQYF	TGCAGTGCTAGATGGGGACAGGGCTACGAGCAGTACTTC
-	TRBV6-6	TRBJ1-3	few	CASSAHGNTIYF	TGTGCCAGCAGTGCCCATGGAAACACCATATATTTT
-	TRBV29-1	TRBJ2-7	many	CSVEGAATYEQYF	TGCAGCGTTGAAGGGGCTGCCACCTACGAGCAGTACTTC
-	TRBV19	TRBJ2-1	many	CASRGDYYNEQFF	TGTGCCAGTCGAGGGGATTACTACAATGAGCAGTTCTTC
-	TRBV5-1	TRBJ2-5	-	CASKEGRPQETQYF	TGCGCCAGCAAAGAGGGGCGACCCCAAGAGACCCAGTACTTC
-	TRBV7-9	TRBJ2-3	-	CASSPGGQAFTDTQYF	TGTGCCAGCAGCCCGGGCGGACAAGCGTTCACAGATACGCAGTATTTT
-	TRBV5-5	TRBJ2-2	-	CASSPGIFSGELLF	TGTGCCAGCAGCCCCGGGATCTTCTCCGGGGAGCTGCTTTTT
-	TRBV7-6	TRBJ2-6	-	CASSFGQASGANVLTF	TGTGCCAGCAGCTTCGGGCAGGCCTCTGGGGCCAACGTCCTGACTTTC
-	TRBV15	TRBJ2-4	many	CATSRGGPLAKNIQYF	TGTGCCACCAGCAGGGGTGGGCCCCTAGCCAAAAACATTCAGTACTTC
TRBD1	TRBV5-1	TRBJ1-5	many	CASSQWTGDQPQHF	TGCGCCAGCAGCCAGTGGACAGGCGATCAGCCCCAGCATTTT
-	TRBV7-9	TRBJ2-3	many	CASSLGIAVLTDTQYF	TGTGCCAGCAGCTTGGGGATAGCGGTCCTCACAGATACGCAGTATTTT
-	TRBV25-1	TRBJ2-4	many	CASSETGTPKNIQYF	TGTGCCAGCAGCGAAACCGGGACCCCGAAAAACATTCAGTACTTC
-	TRBV5-1	TRBJ2-5	few	CASRPLGAYKVETQYF	TGCGCCAGCAGGCCTCTGGGGGCCTACAAGGTGGAGACCCAGTACTTC
TRBD1	TRBV20-1	TRBJ1-3	few	CSAKDRTIGNTIYF	TGCAGTGCCAAGGACAGGACAATAGGAAACACCATATATTTT
TRBD2	TRBV2	TRBJ2-2	many	CASSELSSGYTGELFF	TGTGCCAGCAGTGAACTGTCTAGCGGTTACACCGGGGAGCTGTTTTTT